This T cell receptor beta chain was sequenced during a study of T cells in localized non-small cell lung cancer. General study results and limits: Appearance in adjacent lung was seen for a median about 60 of the top 100 tumor clones. Uninvolved adjacent lung had higher T cell clonality than tumor and all other tissues. Heterogeneity cannot be ruled out, as sequencing used one tumor region only.

Worth noting for this clone: The antigen is undetermined.

Between the trimmed V and J ends, which lost 3 bases and 11 bases, there was a span of 19 bases. The germline CDR1 and CDR2 sequences are GTSNPN and SVGIG (reference sequence). The CDR3 has 13 residues. Method: immunoSEQ multiplex PCR; TCRdb's copy keeps in-frame clones and lacks some. The table lists tens of thousands of clones, 70% to 90% of them singletons. The chain links TRBV30 to TRBJ1-1; TRBD1 is a possible D gene (5 bases). The sample consisted of peripheral blood, taken before any cancer treatment. This TCR was recovered from a male donor older than 55 with stage III squamous cell lung carcinoma. The CDR3 here is CAWRARSGAGAFF. The CDR3 DNA is TGTGCCTGGAGGGCAAGGTCTGGGGCTGGTGCTTTCTTT.